The 16 T cell receptor beta chains reported below all come from one sample, sequenced in a study of shared clonotypes between healthy human individuals (dated by TCRdb to 2020 to 2022). For the CD8 naive samples, CD45RO-negative cells were positively selected for CCR7, yielding a CD45RA+CCR7+ population from which TemRA cells were excluded. The library was built by means of the immunoSEQ multiplex PCR assay. Drawn from immuneACCESS, this table holds only the in-frame rearrangements with V and J called that TCRdb kept. Clones are partly lost; checked studies trace under half to an unresolved V gene and leave the rest unexplained. The sample table lists 1.5 million to 2.5 million clones, roughly 95% of them with a count of one. Clones ranked in the top ten supply roughly 1% of the sample. Sequencing input: naive CD8+ T cells sorted from blood. Per the publication, the cell subset or site label means: CD45RA+CCR7+. These receptors all come from a young man in good health.

About this clone: A junction end diverges from the germline sequence, so it may reflect a read error. This rearrangement joins TRBV7-7 to TRBJ2-7; maybe TRBD1 (5 bases). The CDR3 sequence is 15 residues long. Germline-derived CDR1 and CDR2 are SSHAT and FNYEAQ (reference sequence). CDR3 sequence reads: CASSPQAGHTYEQYF. CDR3 DNA sequence: TGTGCTAGCAGCCCCCAGGCAGGGCACACCTACGAGCAGTACTTC.

This clone has only a few counts. Additional DNA sequences in this sample encode the identical CDR3. The V and J genes are TRBV7-3 and TRBJ1-1; tentatively, D is TRBD1 (5 bases). The germline CDR1 and CDR2 sequences are SGHTA and FQGTGA. Trimming stripped 6 bases from V and 1 base from J, with 9 bases between. CDR3 length: 13 amino acids. The CDR3 loop reads CASSPTENTEAFF. The DNA of the CDR3 is TGTGCCAGCAGTCCGACAGAGAACACTGAAGCTTTCTTT.

The gene calls are TRBV9 and TRBJ2-7, with D possibly TRBD2 on 6 matching bases. The CDR3 consists of 16 residues. The V and J ends lost 2 bases and 2 bases respectively, with 17 bases between them. The germline gives CDR1 SGDLS, CDR2 YYNGEE. CDR3 nucleotide sequence: TGTGCCAGCAGCGTCCGGCTGACTAGTGAAACCTACGAGCAGTACTTC. Amino acid sequence: CASSVRLTSETYEQYF.

The chain recombines TRBV19 with TRBJ1-1; D is perhaps TRBD1 (6 bases). Deletions cut 4 bases from V and 5 bases from J, with 11 bases between. The CDR3 spans 13 residues. Per germline, CDR1 LNHDA and CDR2 SQIVND (reference sequence). CDR3 sequence reads: CASSTGGRTEAFF. In DNA, the CDR3 is TGTGCCAGTAGTACCGGGGGGCGAACTGAAGCTTTCTTT.

This chain uses TRBV27 with TRBJ2-7, with 10 bases fitting TRBD1. The germline CDR1 and CDR2 sequences are MNHEY and SMNVEV (reference sequence). J gave up 5 bases and V 6 bases, and 4 bases lay outside the gene matches. The CDR3 covers 13 residues. This chain's CDR3 is CASSGTGVHEQYF. CDR3 DNA: TGTGCCAGCAGCGGGACAGGGGTACACGAGCAGTACTTC.

The genes are TRBV5-8 and TRBJ2-1, with 10 bases lining up with TRBD2. Trimming took 4 bases from V and 6 from J; bases not matched to a gene: 7. This CDR3 is 15 amino acids long. Germline V gives CDR1 SGHTS, CDR2 YDEGEE. For the CDR3, the DNA is TGTGCCAGCAGCAACCTAGCGGGGGTGGGCAATGAGCAGTTCTTC. Amino acid sequence: CASSNLAGVGNEQFF.

The V and J genes are TRBV5-6 and TRBJ2-3, with D possibly matching TRBD2 (6 bases). This CDR3 spans 18 amino acids. Between the trimmed V and J ends, which lost 2 bases and 1 base, there was a span of 20 bases. CDR1 is SGHDT, CDR2 YYEEEE, per germline. The CDR3 reads CASSFMGIPGLGTDTQYF. CDR3 DNA sequence: TGTGCCAGCAGCTTCATGGGAATTCCGGGACTCGGCACAGATACGCAGTATTTT. Full variable domain (rest looked up from reference TRBV5-6 and TRBJ2-3): DAGVTQSPTHLIKTRGQQVTLRCSPKSGHDTVSWYQQALGQGPQFIFQYYEEEERQRGNFPDRFSGHQFPNYSSELNVNALLLGDSALYLCASSFMGIPGLGTDTQYFGPGTRLTVL.

J is TRBJ2-7 and V is TRBV5-4; 9 bases fit TRBD1. With 6 bases clipped from V and 2 bases from J, the junction kept 6 bases outside the gene matches. CDR3 length: 14 residues. CDR1 SGHNT and CDR2 YYREEE come from the germline V gene (reference sequence). Here the CDR3 reads CASTWGQGAYEQYF. The CDR3 nucleotides read TGTGCCAGCACCTGGGGACAGGGAGCCTACGAGCAGTACTTC.

V and J are TRBV6-5 and TRBJ2-2; no firm D call. This CDR3 has 16 residues. The V end lost 2 bases, the J end lost 0 bases, and 10 bases lay between the germline ends. Germline V gives CDR1 MNHEY, CDR2 SVGAGI. CDR3 sequence (DNA): TGTGCCAGCAGTTACGGTTTGGGCGCGAACACCGGGGAGCTGTTTTTT. Amino acids: CASSYGLGANTGELFF.

The chain is built from TRBV2 and TRBJ1-1; the D is unclear. Trimming shortened V by 8 bases and J by 3 bases, and 7 bases separated the two germline ends. In germline, CDR1 is SNHLY, CDR2 FYNNEI. This CDR3 contains 11 residues. The CDR3 reads CASDPDTEAFF. The CDR3 bases are TGTGCCAGCGACCCAGACACTGAAGCTTTCTTT.

This sequence joins TRBV29-1 and TRBJ2-3, with D hard to call. The CDR3 loop spans 11 amino acids. The V end was cut by 6 bases, the J end by 2 bases, with 6 bases between. The germline V gene encodes CDR1 SQVTM and CDR2 ANQGSEA. This chain's CDR3 is CSVWDTDTQYF. In DNA form, the CDR3 reads TGCAGCGTGTGGGACACAGATACGCAGTATTTT.

This sequence joins TRBV6-5 and TRBJ1-1, with no clear D. Germline CDR1 and CDR2: MNHEY and SVGAGI. V gave up 3 bases and J gave up 3 bases, with 8 bases separating them. This CDR3 comprises 13 residues. CDR3 nucleotide sequence: TGTGCCAGCAGTTATGACGGGGACACTGAAGCTTTCTTT. It translates to CASSYDGDTEAFF.

This clone has a single count. The gene calls are TRBV7-9 and TRBJ1-5; 7 nucleotides agree with TRBD1. The junction had 11 bases not matched to a gene; V was cut back by 1 base and J by 11 bases. The CDR3 covers 15 residues. Germline V gives CDR1 SEHNR, CDR2 FQNEAQ (reference sequence). The CDR3 spells CASSLGAGQARAQHF. CDR3 nucleotide sequence: TGTGCCAGCAGCTTAGGGGCCGGACAGGCTCGGGCCCAGCATTTT.

The V gene is TRBV2, the J gene TRBJ1-1; D unresolved. This CDR3 spans 15 amino acids. Per the germline V gene, CDR1 is SNHLY and CDR2 is FYNNEI. V lost 4 bases and J lost 7, with 19 bases in between. CDR3 coding DNA: TGTGCCAGCAGTGTGTACAGTGGAGGGTCGGGTGAAGCTTTCTTT. Translating gives CASSVYSGGSGEAFF.

J is TRBJ1-4 and V is TRBV5-3, with a weak D call TRBD1 (6 bases). TRBV5-3 is labeled an ORF, and its function is uncertain. Trimming removed 7 bases at V and 0 bases at J, with 25 bases between. This CDR3 comprises 19 residues. In DNA, the CDR3 is TGTGCCAGATCAATCTTCCGCCTGGCTCGGACAGCAACTAATGAAAAACTGTTTTTT. Protein: CARSIFRLARTATNEKLFF.

This clone showed up just once. Other DNA sequences in this specimen translate into the identical CDR3. The chain has TRBV2 and TRBJ1-1; D is ambiguous. V gave up 5 bases and J gave up 1 base, with 5 bases separating them. The CDR3 contains 12 residues. The germline gives CDR1 SNHLY, CDR2 FYNNEI. This CDR3 reads CASSPRNTEAFF. CDR3 coding DNA: TGTGCCAGCAGTCCGAGGAACACTGAAGCTTTCTTT.